The 21 T cell receptor beta chains listed next were all sequenced from one sample in a study of T cell changes during pregnancy in multiple sclerosis. The table came from immunoSEQ multiplex PCR; TCRdb's copy has only in-frame clones and leaves some out. The sample consists of fewer than 60,000 clones, less than 95% of them appearing once. The sequencing used CD4+ T cells from peripheral blood mononuclear cells, collected in the third trimester of pregnancy. Source of these receptors: a female donor with multiple sclerosis, enrolled in a pregnancy study.

The rearrangement uses TRBV5-6 and TRBJ1-2; 7 nucleotides match TRBD1. The germline V gene has CDR1 SGHDT and CDR2 YYEEEE. V lost 0 bases, J lost 4 bases, and 6 bases stayed unmatched. The CDR3 spans 15 residues. This chain's CDR3 is CASSLVSGQPYGYTF. The CDR3 DNA follows: TGTGCCAGCAGCTTGGTTTCGGGACAGCCCTATGGCTACACCTTC.

The chain combines TRBV6-5 with TRBJ2-1; D unclear. Trimming pared 6 bases from V and 10 bases from J, leaving 10 bases between. Germline values: CDR1 MNHEY, CDR2 SVGAGI. The CDR3 extends over 11 amino acids. The CDR3 sequence: CASSHHSEQFF. The DNA for the CDR3 is TGTGCCAGCAGCCACCACTCGGAGCAGTTCTTC.

This chain uses TRBV7-3 with TRBJ2-1, with TRBD2 as a possible D gene (5 bases). Per the germline V gene, CDR1 is SGHTA and CDR2 is FQGTGA. The V and J ends lost 2 bases and 8 bases respectively, with 22 bases between them. This CDR3 has 17 amino acids. CDR3 residues: CASSLGGGLTLDDEQFF. CDR3 in DNA: TGTGCCAGCAGCTTAGGAGGCGGGTTGACACTCGACGATGAGCAGTTCTTC.

The gene calls are TRBV25-1 and TRBJ1-1; D gene unclear. The CDR3 extends over 13 amino acids. V lost 4 bases and J lost 3, with 9 bases in between. CDR1 and CDR2 (germline): MGHDK, SYGVNS. The CDR3 protein is CASSVGTYTEAFF. For the CDR3, the DNA is TGTGCCAGCAGTGTGGGCACGTACACTGAAGCTTTCTTT. Using reference TRBV25-1 and TRBJ1-1 for the parts outside the CDR3, the full variable domain is EADIYQTPRYLVIGTGKKITLECSQTMGHDKMYWYQQDPGMELHLIHYSYGVNSTEKGDLSSESTVSRIRTEHFPLTLESARPSHTSQYLCASSVGTYTEAFFGQGTRLTVV.

The chain carries TRBV27 and TRBJ2-1; 9 nucleotides agree with TRBD2. The CDR3 is made up of 15 amino acids. Germline V gives CDR1 MNHEY, CDR2 SMNVEV (reference sequence). The junction had 5 bases not matched to a gene; V was cut back by 6 bases and J by 2 bases. CDR3 region: CASRGGLAPYNEQFF. DNA for the CDR3: TGTGCCAGCAGGGGGGGACTAGCCCCCTACAATGAGCAGTTCTTC.

The chain joins TRBV30 to TRBJ1-5, with a possible D match to TRBD1 (5 bases). The CDR3 covers 13 residues. Germline CDR1 is GTSNPN and CDR2 is SVGIG (reference sequence). V dropped 3 bases and J dropped 5 bases, with 11 bases sitting between them. The CDR3 DNA follows: TGTGCCTGGAGCCCAGGGTTGCATCAGCCCCAGCATTTT. Protein product: CAWSPGLHQPQHF. The variable domain in full, with the rest retrieved from reference TRBV30 and TRBJ1-5, is SQTIHQWPATLVQPVGSPLSLECTVEGTSNPNLYWYRQAAGRGLQLLFYSVGIGQISSEVPQNLSASRPQDRQFILSSKKLLLSDSGFYLCAWSPGLHQPQHFGDGTRLSIL.

The chain couples TRBV6-5 to TRBJ1-4; D gene ambiguous. In germline, CDR1 is MNHEY, CDR2 SVGAGI. V was shortened by 6 bases and J by 4 bases, with 15 bases between the two germline ends. The CDR3 extends over 15 amino acids. The DNA for the CDR3 is TGTGCCAGCAGCTCCCCGTCGGTTGGTAATGAAAAACTGTTTTTT. It is translated as CASSSPSVGNEKLFF.

The chain combines TRBV18 with TRBJ1-1, with unresolved D. Trimming took 4 bases from V and 0 from J, leaving 12 bases between them. Germline values: CDR1 KGHSH, CDR2 LQKENI. This CDR3 spans 15 amino acids. CDR3 residues: CASSRKGGMNTEAFF. Here the CDR3 DNA reads TGTGCCAGCTCACGTAAAGGAGGGATGAACACTGAAGCTTTCTTT.

The rearrangement links TRBV14 to TRBJ2-3; possible D gene TRBD2, 6 bases. This CDR3 comprises 15 residues. CDR1 and CDR2 from the germline V gene are SGHDN and FVKESK. V was cut by 1 base and J by 6 bases, with 14 bases left in between. CDR3 protein: CASSQVGGRTDTQYF. The DNA of the CDR3 is TGTGCCAGCAGCCAAGTTGGGGGGAGAACCGATACGCAGTATTTT.

This chain uses TRBV7-2 with TRBJ1-5, with TRBD1 matching over 9 bases. Germline CDR1 SGHTA, CDR2 FQGNSA. The ends lost 5 bases at V and 2 bases at J; junction bases unmatched: 7. The CDR3 has 16 residues. In DNA, the CDR3 is TGTGCCAGCAGCCGACAGGACAGGGGTGGCAATCAGCCCCAGCATTTT. Protein: CASSRQDRGGNQPQHF. Variable domain in full (rest from reference TRBV7-2 and TRBJ1-5): GAGVSQSPSNKVTEKGKDVELRCDPISGHTALYWYRQSLGQGLEFLIYFQGNSAPDKSGLPSDRFSAERTGGSVSTLTIQRTQQEDSAVYLCASSRQDRGGNQPQHFGDGTRLSIL.

This chain joins TRBV7-8 and TRBJ1-2, with 7 nucleotides matching TRBD1. V lost 4 bases to trimming and J lost 1 base; unmatched junction nucleotides: 9. The CDR3 is 16 residues long. CDR1 and CDR2 (germline): SGHVS, FQNEAQ. CDR3 bases: TGTGCCAGCAGCTCTAGTAGGGACAGCAATAACTATGGCTACACCTTC. Encoded protein: CASSSSRDSNNYGYTF.

This chain's CDR3 is CASSSWSSGGELFF. CDR3 nucleotide sequence: TGTGCCAGCAGCTCATGGTCCTCCGGCGGGGAGCTGTTTTTT. The rearrangement joins TRBV27 to TRBJ2-2; D is unclear. Germline V CDR1 and CDR2: MNHEY, SMNVEV (reference sequence). Trimming took 6 bases from V and 7 from J, leaving 15 bases between them. CDR3 length: 14 residues.

V is TRBV21-1 and J is TRBJ1-3; TRBD1 is the table's D call, not checked against the DNA. TRBV21-1 is assigned pseudogene status. This CDR3 is built from 17 residues. CDR3 in amino acids: CASIFRDRLRSGNTIYF. CDR3 in DNA: TGTGCCAGCATCTTCCGGGACAGGCTCCGCTCTGGAAACACCATATATTTT.

The genes are TRBV30 and TRBJ1-1, with TRBD1 as a possible D gene (5 bases). The CDR3 totals 13 residues. The V gene lost 4 bases and the J gene lost 2 bases, with 11 bases spanning the gap. Germline CDR1 GTSNPN, CDR2 SVGIG (reference sequence). The CDR3 DNA follows: TGTGCCTGGACCCTCCAGGGCAACACTGAAGCTTTCTTT. It specifies CAWTLQGNTEAFF.

The chain recombines TRBV28 with TRBJ1-5; the D gene is possibly TRBD1 (6 bases). There are 15 residues in the CDR3. Germline assignment: CDR1 MDHEN and CDR2 SYDVKM. V lost 4 bases and J 6 bases, leaving 16 bases between the germline ends. This CDR3 is CASSSPQGMAQPQHF. For the CDR3, the DNA is TGTGCCAGCAGTTCCCCCCAGGGGATGGCTCAGCCCCAGCATTTT.

The rearrangement joins TRBV9 to TRBJ2-5; 12 bases line up with TRBD2. Germline V gives CDR1 SGDLS, CDR2 YYNGEE. Losses at the gene ends were 0 bases for V and 5 bases for J; bases not matched to a gene: 8. The CDR3 spans 17 residues. Here the CDR3 DNA reads TGTGCCAGCAGCGTAGCGCCTAGCGGGGGGGCTCTGGAGACCCAGTACTTC. As protein: CASSVAPSGGALETQYF.

V and J are TRBV9 and TRBJ1-3; TRBD1 might be the D (5 bases). The length of the CDR3 is 15 residues. CDR1 is SGDLS and CDR2 is YYNGEE in the germline V gene. The V end lost 0 bases, the J end lost 3 bases, and 10 bases lay between the germline ends. The CDR3, as DNA: TGTGCCAGCAGCGTAGATCCGGGGGGTGGAAACACCATATATTTT. Protein product: CASSVDPGGGNTIYF.

The rearrangement uses TRBV29-1 and TRBJ1-3; D remains unclear. Germline CDR1 SQVTM, CDR2 ANQGSEA. The CDR3 runs 14 residues. V was clipped by 2 bases and J by 0 bases, with 8 bases between them. The CDR3 nucleotides are TGCAGCGTTGAAAAACAAACCTCTGGAAACACCATATATTTT. This gives the protein CSVEKQTSGNTIYF.

The chain joins TRBV6-1 to TRBJ2-3, with D tentatively TRBD2 (6 bases). V lost 2 bases to trimming and J lost 4 bases, with 13 bases between them. This CDR3 spans 15 amino acids. Looked up from germline, CDR1 is MNHNS and CDR2 is SASEGT. The DNA of the CDR3 is TGTGCCAGCAGTGAACGGGCGGGATCCGCAGATACGCAGTATTTT. Protein sequence: CASSERAGSADTQYF.

The gene calls are TRBV7-9 and TRBJ2-5, with 10 bases matching TRBD1. The germline CDR1 and CDR2 sequences are SEHNR and FQNEAQ (reference sequence). The CDR3 loop spans 15 amino acids. The V segment lost 7 bases and the J segment 5 bases; nucleotides outside the gene matches: 10. The CDR3, as DNA: TGTGCCAGCACCCTGGACAGGGGGGCTGGCGAGACCCAGTACTTC. It specifies CASTLDRGAGETQYF.

This clone has a single count. This rearrangement joins TRBV4-1 to TRBJ2-7; 7 bases match TRBD2. V was pared by 1 base and J by 7 bases, with 13 bases of the junction left unmatched. The germline V gene encodes CDR1 MGHRA and CDR2 YSYEKL. The CDR3 is 16 residues long. The chain's CDR3 is CASSQAGEGSVYEQYF. The CDR3 DNA reads TGCGCCAGCAGCCAAGCCGGGGAGGGTAGTGTGTATGAGCAGTACTTC.